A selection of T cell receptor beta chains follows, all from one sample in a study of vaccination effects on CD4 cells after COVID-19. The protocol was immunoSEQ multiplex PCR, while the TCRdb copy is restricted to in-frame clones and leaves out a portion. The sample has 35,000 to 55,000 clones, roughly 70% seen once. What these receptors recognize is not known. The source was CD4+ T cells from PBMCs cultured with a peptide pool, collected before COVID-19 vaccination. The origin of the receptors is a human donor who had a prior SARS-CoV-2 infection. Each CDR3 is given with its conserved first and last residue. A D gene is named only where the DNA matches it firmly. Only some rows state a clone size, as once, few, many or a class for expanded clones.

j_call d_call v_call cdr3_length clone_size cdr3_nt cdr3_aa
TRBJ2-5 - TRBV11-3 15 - TGTGCCAGCAGCTTACTTCGGGGTGGCGGGGAGACCCAGTACTTC CASSLLRGGGETQYF
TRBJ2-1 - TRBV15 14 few TGTGCCACCAGCAGAGGCGGAGGAAGCAATGAGCAGTTCTTC CATSRGGGSNEQFF
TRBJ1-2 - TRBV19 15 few TGTGCCAGTAGTATGGACTCTCTGGGCGGCTATGGCTACACCTTC CASSMDSLGGYGYTF
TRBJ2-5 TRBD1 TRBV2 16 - TGTGCCAGCAGCACCGACAGGGTCTCACTCCAAGAGACCCAGTACTTC CASSTDRVSLQETQYF
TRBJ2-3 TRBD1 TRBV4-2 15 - TGTGCCAGCAGCCTGGGGACAGGGGACACAGATACGCAGTATTTT CASSLGTGDTDTQYF
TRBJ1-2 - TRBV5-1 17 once TGCGCCAGCAGTAACCCGGGACAAGGACTGTCAGTCTATGGCTACACCTTC CASSNPGQGLSVYGYTF
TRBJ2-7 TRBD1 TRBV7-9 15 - TGTGCCAGCAGCTTAATGGGACAGAGCTCCTACGAGCAGTACTTC CASSLMGQSSYEQYF
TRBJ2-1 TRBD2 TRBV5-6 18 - TGTGCCAGCAGCTTGTGGAGGGCTAGCGGGAGTTCCTACAATGAGCAGTTCTTC CASSLWRASGSSYNEQFF
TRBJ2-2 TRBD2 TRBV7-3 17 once TGTGCCAGCAGCTATGTAGCGGGGACCGCGGGCACCGGGGAGCTGTTTTTT CASSYVAGTAGTGELFF
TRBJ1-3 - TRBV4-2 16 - TGTGCCAGCAGCCAATTTCTACAGGGCTCTGGAAACACCATATATTTT CASSQFLQGSGNTIYF
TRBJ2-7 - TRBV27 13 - TGTGCCAGCTCTGCTGACAGTCCCTACGAGCAGTACTTC CASSADSPYEQYF
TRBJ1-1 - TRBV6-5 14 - TGTGCCAGCAACAGAGATGCACCCGTCACTGAAGCTTTCTTT CASNRDAPVTEAFF
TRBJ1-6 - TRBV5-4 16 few TGTGCCAGCAGCATTGGGGGCAACTCCTATAATTCACCCCTCCACTTT CASSIGGNSYNSPLHF
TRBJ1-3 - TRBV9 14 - TGTGCCAGCAGCGTAGAACACGCTGGAAACACCATATATTTT CASSVEHAGNTIYF
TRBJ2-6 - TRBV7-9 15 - TGTGCCAGCAGCCCGGTGGGTTCTGGGGCCAACGTCCTGACTTTC CASSPVGSGANVLTF
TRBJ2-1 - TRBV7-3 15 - TGTGCCAGCAGCTCTTCCCCGGCAGCCTACAATGAGCAGTTCTTC CASSSSPAAYNEQFF
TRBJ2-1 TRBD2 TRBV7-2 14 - TGTGCCAGCAACTTAGCGGGAGCGTATTCTGAGCAGTTCTTC CASNLAGAYSEQFF
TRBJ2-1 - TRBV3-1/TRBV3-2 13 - TGTGCCAGCAGCCAAGATTCCGGGCGCCAGCAGTTCTTC CASSQDSGRQQFF
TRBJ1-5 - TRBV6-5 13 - TGTGCCAGCACCCCCACGGGAGGGGCGGAGGGGCATTTT CASTPTGGAEGHF
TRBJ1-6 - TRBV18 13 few TGTGCCAGCTCACCATCTAACCATTCACCCCTCCACTTT CASSPSNHSPLHF
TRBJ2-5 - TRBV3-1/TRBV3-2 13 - TGTGCCAGCAGCTCCCTAGCGCAAGAGACCCAGTACTTC CASSSLAQETQYF
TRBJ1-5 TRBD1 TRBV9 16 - TGTGCCAGCAGCGAGGGGGCTGGGGGTCTCTATCAGCCCCAGCATTTT CASSEGAGGLYQPQHF
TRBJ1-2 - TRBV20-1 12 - TGCAGTGCTAGTACAGAGATCTATGGCTACACCTTC CSASTEIYGYTF